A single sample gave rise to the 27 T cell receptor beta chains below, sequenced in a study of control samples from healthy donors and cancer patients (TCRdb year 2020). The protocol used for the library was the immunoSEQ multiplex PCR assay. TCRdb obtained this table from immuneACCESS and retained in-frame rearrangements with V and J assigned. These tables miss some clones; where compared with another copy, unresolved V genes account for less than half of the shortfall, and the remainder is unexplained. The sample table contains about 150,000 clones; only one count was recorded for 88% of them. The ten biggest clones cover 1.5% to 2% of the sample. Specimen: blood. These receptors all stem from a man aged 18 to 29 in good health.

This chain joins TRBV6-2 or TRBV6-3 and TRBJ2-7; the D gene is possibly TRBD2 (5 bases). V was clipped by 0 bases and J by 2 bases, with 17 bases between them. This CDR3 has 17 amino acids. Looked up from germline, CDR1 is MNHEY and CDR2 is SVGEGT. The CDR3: CASSYSELGSGAYEQYF. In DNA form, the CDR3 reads TGTGCCAGCAGTTACTCGGAGTTGGGGAGCGGAGCCTACGAGCAGTACTTC.

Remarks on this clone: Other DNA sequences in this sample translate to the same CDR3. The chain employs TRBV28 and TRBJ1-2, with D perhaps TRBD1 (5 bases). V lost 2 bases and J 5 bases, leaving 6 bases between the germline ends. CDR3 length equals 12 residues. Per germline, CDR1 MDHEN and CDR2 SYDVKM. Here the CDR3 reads CASSLRGYGYTF. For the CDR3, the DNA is TGTGCCAGCAGTTTACGGGGGTATGGCTACACCTTC.

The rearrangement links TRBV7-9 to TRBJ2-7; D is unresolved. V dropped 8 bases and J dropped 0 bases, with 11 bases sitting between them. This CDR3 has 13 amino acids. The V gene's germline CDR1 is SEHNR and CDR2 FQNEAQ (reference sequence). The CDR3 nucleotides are TGTGCCAGCGCTTCGGGTCTCTCCTACGAGCAGTACTTC. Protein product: CASASGLSYEQYF.

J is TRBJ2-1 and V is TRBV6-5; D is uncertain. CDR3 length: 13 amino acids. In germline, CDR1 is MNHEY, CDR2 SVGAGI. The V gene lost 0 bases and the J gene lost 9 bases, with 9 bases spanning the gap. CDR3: CASSYSIQSEQFF. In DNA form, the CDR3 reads TGTGCCAGCAGTTACTCGATACAGTCTGAGCAGTTCTTC.

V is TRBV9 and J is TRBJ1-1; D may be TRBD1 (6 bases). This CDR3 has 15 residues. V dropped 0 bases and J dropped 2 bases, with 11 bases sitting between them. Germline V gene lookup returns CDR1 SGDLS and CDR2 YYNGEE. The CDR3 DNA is TGTGCCAGCAGCGTAGGTTCGGACAGCAACACTGAAGCTTTCTTT. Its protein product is CASSVGSDSNTEAFF.

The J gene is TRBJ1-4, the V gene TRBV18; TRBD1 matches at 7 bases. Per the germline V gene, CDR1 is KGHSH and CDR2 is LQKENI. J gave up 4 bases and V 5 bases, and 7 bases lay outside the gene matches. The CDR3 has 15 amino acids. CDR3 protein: CASSDRQGVNEKLFF. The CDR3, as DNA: TGTGCCAGCTCAGACCGACAGGGCGTTAATGAAAAACTGTTTTTT.

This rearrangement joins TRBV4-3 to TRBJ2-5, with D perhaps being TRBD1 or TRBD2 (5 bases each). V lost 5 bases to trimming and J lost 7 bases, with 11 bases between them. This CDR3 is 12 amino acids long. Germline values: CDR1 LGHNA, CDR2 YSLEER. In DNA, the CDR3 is TGCGCCAGCAGCTCGAGTGGGGGGACCCAGTACTTC. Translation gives CASSSSGGTQYF.

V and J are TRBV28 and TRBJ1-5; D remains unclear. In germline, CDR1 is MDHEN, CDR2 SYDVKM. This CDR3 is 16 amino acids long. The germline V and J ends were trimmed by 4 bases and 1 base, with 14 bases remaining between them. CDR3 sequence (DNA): TGTGCCAGCAGTTACGGCCCCCACGGGAGCAATCAGCCCCAGCATTTT. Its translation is CASSYGPHGSNQPQHF.

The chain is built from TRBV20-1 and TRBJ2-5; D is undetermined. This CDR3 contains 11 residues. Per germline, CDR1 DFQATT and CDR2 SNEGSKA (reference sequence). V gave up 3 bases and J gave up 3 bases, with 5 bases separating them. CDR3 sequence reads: CSASMEETQYF. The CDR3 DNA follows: TGCAGTGCTAGTATGGAAGAGACCCAGTACTTC.

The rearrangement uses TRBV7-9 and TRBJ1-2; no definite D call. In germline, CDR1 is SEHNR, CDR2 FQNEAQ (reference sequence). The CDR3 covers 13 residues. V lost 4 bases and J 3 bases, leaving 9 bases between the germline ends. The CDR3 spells CASSSPADYGYTF. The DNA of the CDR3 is TGTGCCAGCAGCTCACCAGCAGACTATGGCTACACCTTC.

The CDR3 region is CASRLGRTSGNTIYF. The CDR3 DNA is TGTGCCAGCAGATTGGGCCGGACCTCTGGAAACACCATATATTTT. V usage is TRBV28 and J usage is TRBJ1-3; D is ambiguous. The V end was cut by 6 bases, the J end by 0 bases, with 12 bases between. CDR3 length: 15 amino acids. CDR1 and CDR2 from the germline V gene are MDHEN and SYDVKM.

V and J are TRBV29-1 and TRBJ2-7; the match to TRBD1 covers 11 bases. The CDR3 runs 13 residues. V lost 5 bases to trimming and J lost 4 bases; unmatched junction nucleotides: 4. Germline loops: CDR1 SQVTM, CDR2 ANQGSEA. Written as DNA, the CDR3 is TGCAGCGTTCCCGGGACAGGGGGTTACGAGCAGTACTTC. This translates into CSVPGTGGYEQYF.

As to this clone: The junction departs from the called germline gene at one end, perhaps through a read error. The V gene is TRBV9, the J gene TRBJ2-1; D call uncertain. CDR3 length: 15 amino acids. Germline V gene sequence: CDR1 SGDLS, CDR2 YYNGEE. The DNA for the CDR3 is TGTGCCAGCAGCCCCAGGCTCAGCCTATACAATGAGCTGTTCTTC. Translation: CASSPRLSLYNELFF.

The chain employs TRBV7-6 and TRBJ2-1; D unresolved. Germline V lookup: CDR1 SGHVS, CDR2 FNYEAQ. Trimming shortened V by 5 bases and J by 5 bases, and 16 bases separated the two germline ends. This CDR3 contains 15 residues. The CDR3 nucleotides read TGTGCCAGCAGCCCACCAGGAGTCGGCCACAATGAGCAGTTCTTC. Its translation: CASSPPGVGHNEQFF. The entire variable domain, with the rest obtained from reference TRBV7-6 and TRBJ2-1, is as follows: GAGVSQSPRYKVTKRGQDVALRCDPISGHVSLYWYRQALGQGPEFLTYFNYEAQQDKSGLPNDRFSAERPEGSISTLTIQRTEQRDSAMYRCASSPPGVGHNEQFFGPGTRLTVL.

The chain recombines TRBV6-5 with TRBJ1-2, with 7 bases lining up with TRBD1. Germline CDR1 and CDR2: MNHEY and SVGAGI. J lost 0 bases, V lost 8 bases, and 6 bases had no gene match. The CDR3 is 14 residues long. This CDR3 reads CASYRQGPNYGYTF. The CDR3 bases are TGTGCCAGCTACCGACAGGGACCTAACTATGGCTACACCTTC.

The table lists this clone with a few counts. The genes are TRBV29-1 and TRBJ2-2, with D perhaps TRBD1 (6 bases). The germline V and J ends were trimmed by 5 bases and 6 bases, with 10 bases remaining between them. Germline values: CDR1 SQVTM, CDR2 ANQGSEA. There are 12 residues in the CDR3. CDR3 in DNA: TGCAGCGTTAACAGGGAATCCGGGGAGCTGTTTTTT. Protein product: CSVNRESGELFF.

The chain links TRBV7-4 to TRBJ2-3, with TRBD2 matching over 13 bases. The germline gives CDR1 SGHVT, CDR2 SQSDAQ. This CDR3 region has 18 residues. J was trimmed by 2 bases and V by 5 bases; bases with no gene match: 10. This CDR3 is CASSGGTSGGAPTDTQYF. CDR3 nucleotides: TGTGCCAGCAGCGGCGGAACTAGCGGGGGGGCACCCACAGATACGCAGTATTTT.

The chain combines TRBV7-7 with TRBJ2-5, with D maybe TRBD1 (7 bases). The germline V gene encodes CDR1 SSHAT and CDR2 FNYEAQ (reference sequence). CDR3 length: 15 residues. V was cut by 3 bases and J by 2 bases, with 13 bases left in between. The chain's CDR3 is CASSLGSGGQETQYF. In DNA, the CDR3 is TGTGCCAGCAGCTTGGGCTCAGGGGGGCAAGAGACCCAGTACTTC.

The CDR3 loop reads CASRRRSALSHPGKGNTQYF. CDR3 DNA: TGTGCAAGTCGCCGCCGGTCGGCCCTCTCGCACCCGGGGAAGGGTAATACGCAGTATTTT. The chain has TRBV12-2 and TRBJ2-3; the D call TRBD2 from the table was never checked on the DNA. TRBV12-2 is listed as a pseudogene. CDR3 length equals 20 residues.

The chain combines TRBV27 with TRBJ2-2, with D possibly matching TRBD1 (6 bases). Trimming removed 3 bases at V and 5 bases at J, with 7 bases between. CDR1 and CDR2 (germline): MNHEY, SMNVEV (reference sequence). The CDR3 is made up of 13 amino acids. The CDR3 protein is CASSFQGTGELFF. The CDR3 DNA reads TGTGCCAGCAGTTTCCAGGGGACCGGGGAGCTGTTTTTT.

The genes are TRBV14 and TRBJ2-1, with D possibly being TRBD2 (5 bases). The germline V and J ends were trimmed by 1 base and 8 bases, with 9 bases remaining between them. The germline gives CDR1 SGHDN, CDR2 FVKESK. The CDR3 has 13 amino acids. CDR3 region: CASSQGLADEQFF. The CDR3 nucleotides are TGTGCCAGCAGCCAAGGGCTAGCAGATGAGCAGTTCTTC.

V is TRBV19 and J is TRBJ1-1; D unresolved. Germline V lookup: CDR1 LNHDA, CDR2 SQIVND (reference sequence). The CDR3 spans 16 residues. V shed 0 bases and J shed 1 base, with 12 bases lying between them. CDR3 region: CASSIDWTPANTEAFF. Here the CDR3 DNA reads TGTGCCAGTAGTATAGATTGGACTCCAGCGAACACTGAAGCTTTCTTT.

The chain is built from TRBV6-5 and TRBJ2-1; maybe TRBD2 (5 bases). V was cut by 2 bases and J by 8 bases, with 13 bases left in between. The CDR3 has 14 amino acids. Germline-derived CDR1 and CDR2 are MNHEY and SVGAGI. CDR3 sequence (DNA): TGTGCCAGCAGTTACCGCTCTCGGGGATATGAGCAGTTCTTC. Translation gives CASSYRSRGYEQFF.

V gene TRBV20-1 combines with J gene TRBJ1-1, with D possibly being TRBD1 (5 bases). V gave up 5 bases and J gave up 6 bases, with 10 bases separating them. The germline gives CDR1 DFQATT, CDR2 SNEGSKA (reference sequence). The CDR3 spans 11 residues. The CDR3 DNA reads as TGCAGTGCTGCTACGGGGGCTGAAGCTTTCTTT. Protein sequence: CSAATGAEAFF.

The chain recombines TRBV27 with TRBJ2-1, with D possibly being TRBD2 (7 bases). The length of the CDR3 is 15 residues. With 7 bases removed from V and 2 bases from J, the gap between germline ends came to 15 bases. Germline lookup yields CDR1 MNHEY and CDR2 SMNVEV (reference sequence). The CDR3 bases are TGTGCCAGCACCCTAAGGGGGGGCCCCTACAATGAGCAGTTCTTC. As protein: CASTLRGGPYNEQFF.

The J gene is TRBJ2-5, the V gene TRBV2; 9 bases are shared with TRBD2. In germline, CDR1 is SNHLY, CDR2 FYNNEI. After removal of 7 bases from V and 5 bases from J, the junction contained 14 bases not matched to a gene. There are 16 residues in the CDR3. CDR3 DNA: TGTGCCAGCACAGCCCCCCCTAGCGGGGCAGGGGAGACCCAGTACTTC. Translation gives CASTAPPSGAGETQYF.

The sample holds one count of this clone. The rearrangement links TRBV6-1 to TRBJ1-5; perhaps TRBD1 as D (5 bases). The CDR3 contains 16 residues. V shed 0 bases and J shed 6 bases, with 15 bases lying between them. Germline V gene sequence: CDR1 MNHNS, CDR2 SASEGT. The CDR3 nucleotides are TGTGCCAGCAGTGAAGCCCTTTTTGGGGGGACTCAGCCCCAGCATTTT. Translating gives CASSEALFGGTQPQHF.